What follows are 31 T cell receptor beta chains derived from one specimen sequenced in a study of cytomegalovirus exposure and HLA in healthy donors (dated by TCRdb to 2016 to 2017). Library generation was performed with the immunoSEQ multiplex PCR assay. For the multiplex PCR, a mixture combining 60 forward primers for TCR Vbeta segments and 13 reverse primers for TCR Jbeta segments was used. Drawn from immuneACCESS, this table holds only the in-frame rearrangements with V and J called that TCRdb kept. Clones are partly lost; checked studies trace under half to an unresolved V gene and leave the rest unexplained. The sample includes some 120,000 clones, with 81% observed a single time. The ten largest account for roughly 3.9% of the sample. Material for sequencing was PBMCs. These receptors were taken from a woman in her 30s in good health and CMV-seronegative.

The J gene is TRBJ1-6, the V gene TRBV25-1; tentatively, D is TRBD1 (6 bases). The V and J ends lost 3 bases and 7 bases respectively, with 13 bases between them. The CDR3 is 15 residues long. Germline CDR1 and CDR2: MGHDK and SYGVNS. The CDR3 here is CASSDPGQRNSPLHF. CDR3 nucleotide sequence: TGTGCCAGCAGTGACCCCGGACAGAGGAATTCACCCCTCCACTTT.

Concerning this clone: The junction departs from the called germline gene at one end, perhaps through a read error. Written as DNA, the CDR3 is TGTGTCAGCAGCTTGATGCGGGAGAACTACGAGCAGTACTTC. This translates into CVSSLMRENYEQYF. This chain links TRBV5-6 with TRBJ2-7, with 7 bases that match TRBD2. The CDR3 length is 14 residues. Germline V gene data show CDR1 as SGHDT and CDR2 as YYEEEE.

The CDR3 nucleotides are TGTGCCAGCAGCCACCCGGACAGGGCGAACACCGGGGAGCTGTTTTTT. Its protein is CASSHPDRANTGELFF. The chain is built from TRBV7-9 and TRBJ2-2; 8 bases are a match to TRBD1. CDR3 length: 16 amino acids. With V trimmed by 5 bases and J by 0 bases, 5 bases remained unmatched. Germline CDR1 is SEHNR and CDR2 is FQNEAQ (reference sequence).

Regarding this clone: Different DNA sequences within this sample yield the same CDR3. V is TRBV5-1 and J is TRBJ1-4; tentatively, D is TRBD1 (6 bases). This CDR3 spans 14 amino acids. Per the germline V gene, CDR1 is SGHRS and CDR2 is YFSETQ. Trimming left V 1 base short and J 3 bases short, with 7 bases between. Written as DNA, the CDR3 is TGCGCCAGCAGCTTGACAGGGTCTAATGAAAAACTGTTTTTT. It encodes CASSLTGSNEKLFF. Full variable domain (outside the CDR3, taken from reference TRBV5-1 and TRBJ1-4): KAGVTQTPRYLIKTRGQQVTLSCSPISGHRSVSWYQQTPGQGLQFLFEYFSETQRNKGNFPGRFSGRQFSNSRSEMNVSTLELGDSALYLCASSLTGSNEKLFFGSGTQLSVL.

The V gene is TRBV7-2, the J gene TRBJ1-5, with D perhaps TRBD1 (5 bases). V lost 5 bases to trimming and J lost 0 bases, with 8 bases between them. CDR1 SGHTA and CDR2 FQGNSA come from the germline V gene. CDR3 length: 14 residues. The CDR3 loop is CASSETASNQPQHF. The CDR3 bases are TGTGCCAGCAGCGAGACAGCTAGCAATCAGCCCCAGCATTTT.

The V call is TRBV30, the J call TRBJ1-3; D remains ambiguous. This CDR3 is 15 amino acids long. The V and J ends lost 4 bases and 0 bases respectively, with 13 bases between them. Germline V lookup: CDR1 GTSNPN, CDR2 SVGIG (reference sequence). CDR3 amino acids: CAWTLTGSSGNTIYF. DNA of the CDR3: TGTGCCTGGACCTTGACTGGCAGCTCTGGAAACACCATATATTTT.

The CDR3 bases are TGTGCCAGCAGTGAAAGACAAAACTATGGCTACACCTTC. Translated, it gives CASSERQNYGYTF. This rearrangement joins TRBV6-1 to TRBJ1-2; the D is unclear. V lost 2 bases to trimming and J lost 2 bases, with 6 bases between them. In germline, CDR1 is MNHNS, CDR2 SASEGT. The CDR3 is 13 amino acids.

The chain employs TRBV7-9 and TRBJ2-1; D may be TRBD2 (6 bases). The germline V gene has CDR1 SEHNR and CDR2 FQNEAQ (reference sequence). CDR3 size: 14 residues. Trimming shortened V by 10 bases and J by 3 bases, and 16 bases separated the two germline ends. The CDR3 nucleotides are TGTGCCATCAGAGGGGACTCGATCTACAATGAGCAGTTCTTC. As protein: CAIRGDSIYNEQFF.

The chain has TRBV6-5 and TRBJ1-1; D remains ambiguous. V was pared by 2 bases and J by 11 bases, with 9 bases between. CDR3 size: 11 residues. From germline, CDR1 is MNHEY and CDR2 SVGAGI. CDR3 protein: CASSYGDQAFF. The CDR3 DNA follows: TGTGCCAGCAGTTACGGAGACCAGGCTTTCTTT.

V and J are TRBV6-4 and TRBJ1-2, with D perhaps matching TRBD1 (5 bases). The CDR3 length is 14 residues. Germline CDR1 MRHNA, CDR2 SNTAGT. Trimming took 5 bases from V and 7 from J, leaving 17 bases between them. CDR3 in DNA: TGTGCCAGCAGTCCGGGGCGGGGTCCAACTGGCTACACCTTC. The encoded protein is CASSPGRGPTGYTF.

V is TRBV7-9 and J is TRBJ1-1; D gene unclear. Trimming cost V 3 bases and J 0 bases, with 8 bases left between them. The CDR3 spans 14 residues. Germline CDR1 SEHNR, CDR2 FQNEAQ (reference sequence). The CDR3 nucleotides are TGTGCCAGCAGCTTTACAGCCCTGAACACTGAAGCTTTCTTT. It is translated as CASSFTALNTEAFF.

V is TRBV7-9 and J is TRBJ2-1; 14 bases fit TRBD2. The CDR3 is made up of 16 amino acids. Trimming at V came to 4 bases and at J to 13 bases, leaving 12 bases not matched to a gene. From germline, CDR1 is SEHNR and CDR2 FQNEAQ (reference sequence). The CDR3 DNA is TGTGCCAGCAGCTCCCTGGGAGGACTAGCGGGAGGCGATCAGTTCTTC. It encodes CASSSLGGLAGGDQFF.

This clone was detected a few times. The chain links TRBV5-1 to TRBJ2-7; TRBD2 is a possible D gene (6 bases). The CDR3 has 13 amino acids. The germline V gene has CDR1 SGHRS and CDR2 YFSETQ. Trimming shortened V by 5 bases and J by 0 bases, and 9 bases separated the two germline ends. CDR3 sequence (DNA): TGCGCCAGCAGTGGCGGGAACTCCTACGAGCAGTACTTC. Amino acid sequence: CASSGGNSYEQYF.

DNA of the CDR3: TGTGCCAGCTCACTAACCGGGACAAACAATGAGCAGTTCTTC. This encodes CASSLTGTNNEQFF. The chain is built from TRBV18 and TRBJ2-1; possibly TRBD1 for D (6 bases). Germline V gene lookup returns CDR1 KGHSH and CDR2 LQKENI. Trimming removed 4 bases from V and 5 bases from J, with 12 bases in between. The CDR3 extends over 14 amino acids.

V and J are TRBV30 and TRBJ1-1, with D uncertain. The V gene lost 2 bases and the J gene lost 1 base, with 11 bases spanning the gap. The CDR3 is 14 amino acids. Germline CDR1 is GTSNPN and CDR2 is SVGIG (reference sequence). The CDR3 region is CAWSRTVPNTEAFF. In nucleotides, the CDR3 is TGTGCCTGGAGTCGGACTGTCCCGAACACTGAAGCTTTCTTT.

CDR3 protein: CSAGQVEAFF. Here the CDR3 DNA reads TGCAGTGCCGGACAGGTAGAAGCTTTCTTT. This chain joins TRBV20-1 and TRBJ1-1; 7 nucleotides match TRBD1. This CDR3 region has 10 residues. Germline V gene lookup returns CDR1 DFQATT and CDR2 SNEGSKA (reference sequence). The J segment lost 8 bases and the V segment lost 6 bases, leaving 3 bases of the junction unmatched.

The V gene is TRBV2, the J gene TRBJ1-6, with 7 bases fitting TRBD1. CDR1 and CDR2 (germline): SNHLY, FYNNEI. After removal of 4 bases from V and 7 bases from J, the junction contained 4 bases not matched to a gene. The CDR3 extends over 14 amino acids. The CDR3 nucleotides are TGTGCCAGCAGTGGACAGGGAAACAATTCACCCCTCCACTTT. Encoded protein: CASSGQGNNSPLHF.

This clone was counted a single time. The chain has TRBV5-1 and TRBJ1-3, with D perhaps TRBD1 (6 bases). The CDR3 runs 12 residues. Germline V gives CDR1 SGHRS, CDR2 YFSETQ. V dropped 7 bases and J dropped 3 bases, with 8 bases sitting between them. CDR3 bases: TGCGCCAGCGGGGGCCTTGGAAACACCATATATTTT. The encoded protein is CASGGLGNTIYF.

J is TRBJ2-5 and V is TRBV4-3; 8 positions match TRBD2. V trimming: 1 base; J trimming: 5 bases; junction bases outside the gene matches: 9. The germline V gene encodes CDR1 LGHNA and CDR2 YSLEER. The CDR3 covers 16 residues. The CDR3 here is CASSQGRASGFETQYF. CDR3 coding DNA: TGCGCCAGCAGCCAAGGCAGGGCTAGCGGGTTCGAGACCCAGTACTTC.

The gene calls are TRBV9 and TRBJ2-7; D gene ambiguous. V lost 2 bases and J 2 bases, leaving 11 bases between the germline ends. The CDR3 contains 14 residues. CDR1 is SGDLS, CDR2 YYNGEE, per germline. The CDR3 coding sequence is TGTGCCAGCAGCGTCCAGTCGATGGCCTACGAGCAGTACTTC. Translating gives CASSVQSMAYEQYF.

The V gene is TRBV6-1, the J gene TRBJ1-5; no clear D. Trimming cost V 8 bases and J 5 bases, with 7 bases left between them. CDR1 and CDR2 (germline): MNHNS, SASEGT. This CDR3 spans 11 amino acids. CDR3 region: CASGEDQPQHF. The CDR3 coding sequence is TGTGCCAGCGGGGAGGATCAGCCCCAGCATTTT.

Only one count was recorded for this clone. The chain couples TRBV28 to TRBJ2-7; weak D call: TRBD1 (5 bases). This CDR3 contains 16 residues. Deletions cut 2 bases from V and 3 bases from J, with 17 bases between. Germline V gene lookup returns CDR1 MDHEN and CDR2 SYDVKM. The CDR3 DNA reads TGTGCCAGCAGTTTAGATCCCAGCCTCAGGGTCTACGAGCAGTACTTC. Protein: CASSLDPSLRVYEQYF. Full variable domain (remainder filled in from reference TRBV28 and TRBJ2-7): DVKVTQSSRYLVKRTGEKVFLECVQDMDHENMFWYRQDPGLGLRLIYFSYDVKMKEKGDIPEGYSVSREKKERFSLILESASTNQTSMYLCASSLDPSLRVYEQYFGPGTRLTVT.

The chain joins TRBV28 to TRBJ1-4, with D perhaps matching TRBD1 (5 bases). Trimming shortened V by 3 bases and J by 8 bases, and 13 bases separated the two germline ends. The CDR3 runs 14 residues. The germline V gene has CDR1 MDHEN and CDR2 SYDVKM. The CDR3 protein is CASSFPGLGEKLFF. CDR3 coding DNA: TGTGCCAGCAGTTTCCCAGGGCTGGGAGAAAAACTGTTTTTT.

This rearrangement joins TRBV5-6 to TRBJ2-1, with 7 positions matching TRBD2. Trimming at V came to 4 bases and at J to 12 bases, leaving 7 bases not matched to a gene. The CDR3 is 12 amino acids. The germline V gene encodes CDR1 SGHDT and CDR2 YYEEEE. The CDR3 sequence is CASSIAGDGQFF. DNA of the CDR3: TGTGCCAGCAGCATAGCGGGTGATGGGCAGTTCTTC.

In regard to this clone: Its ends do not fully match the called genes, so a read error is possible. The chain employs TRBV7-9 and TRBJ2-7; 10 bases map to TRBD1. Germline V gives CDR1 SEHNR, CDR2 FQNEAQ (reference sequence). The CDR3 contains 18 residues. This CDR3 is CSSSLGAHGTGEPYEQYF. DNA for the CDR3: TGTTCCAGCAGCCTAGGGGCACACGGGACAGGGGAACCCTACGAGCAGTACTTC.

This CDR3 is CASSPAVAASGNTIYF. CDR3 DNA sequence: TGTGCCAGCAGCCCAGCGGTTGCAGCCTCTGGAAACACCATATATTTT. The chain combines TRBV7-2 with TRBJ1-3, with D uncertain. V shed 5 bases and J shed 0 bases, with 14 bases lying between them. CDR3 size: 16 residues. Per germline, CDR1 SGHTA and CDR2 FQGNSA.

This rearrangement joins TRBV6-1 to TRBJ2-7; no definite D call. The CDR3 extends over 16 amino acids. V shed 0 bases and J shed 4 bases, with 16 bases lying between them. The germline V gene has CDR1 MNHNS and CDR2 SASEGT. DNA for the CDR3: TGTGCCAGCAGTGAAGCGCCCACCACCCACGGGTACGAGCAGTACTTC. It translates to CASSEAPTTHGYEQYF.

The chain links TRBV6-5 to TRBJ2-7; a weak D match, TRBD2 (6 bases). CDR3 size: 14 residues. The germline V and J ends were trimmed by 4 bases and 1 base, with 11 bases remaining between them. Germline CDR1 and CDR2: MNHEY and SVGAGI. For the CDR3, the DNA is TGTGCCAGCAGTTGGGCTAGCGAATCCTACGAGCAGTACTTC. As protein: CASSWASESYEQYF.

This chain connects TRBV13 to TRBJ2-3, with D uncertain. The V and J ends lost 1 base and 6 bases respectively, with 2 bases between them. This CDR3 is 11 amino acids long. CDR1 is PRHDT, CDR2 FYEKMQ, per germline (reference sequence). CDR3 residues: CASSLADTQYF. The CDR3 DNA follows: TGTGCCAGCAGCTTAGCGGATACGCAGTATTTT.

The chain couples TRBV4-1 to TRBJ2-7, with 7 bases that match TRBD2. Germline lookup yields CDR1 MGHRA and CDR2 YSYEKL. After removal of 1 base from V and 2 bases from J, the junction contained 2 bases not matched to a gene. The length of the CDR3 is 14 residues. The CDR3 sequence: CASSQGGTTYEQYF. The DNA of the CDR3 is TGCGCCAGCAGCCAAGGGGGGACTACCTACGAGCAGTACTTC.

This chain connects TRBV28 to TRBJ2-5, with D perhaps TRBD2 (6 bases). V was cut by 9 bases and J by 1 base, with 12 bases left in between. The germline gives CDR1 MDHEN, CDR2 SYDVKM. This CDR3 is 13 amino acids long. The CDR3 loop reads CASERGGQETQYF. The CDR3 DNA sequence: TGTGCCAGTGAAAGGGGAGGCCAAGAGACCCAGTACTTC.